Listed below are T cell receptor beta chains from one sample, sequenced in a study of Graves' ophthalmopathy and Graves' hyperthyroidism. One entry per CDR3 protein results from TCRdb running MiXCR on the multiplex PCR reads. The top ten clones hold about 1.4% of a sample with about 410,000 distinct CDR3 sequences, around 18% of them seen once. The sample was peripheral blood. These receptors were collected from a young woman with Graves' ophthalmopathy. The CDR3 runs from the conserved cysteine through the conserved F or W. A D gene is named only where the DNA matches it firmly. Clone size, where shown, is once, few, many, or a class for clones that have expanded.

j_gene: TRBJ1-6
abundance: many
v_gene: TRBV4-2
d_gene: TRBD1
CDR3nt: TGTGCCAGCAGCCATGACAGGGGGCAAGGTAATTCACCCCTCCACTTT
CDR3aa: CASSHDRGQGNSPLHF

j_gene: TRBJ1-2
abundance: many
v_gene: TRBV20-1
d_gene: TRBD1
CDR3nt: TGCAGTGCTAGAGACCAGGACAGGCCGCGGGTCTATGGCTACACCTTC
CDR3aa: CSARDQDRPRVYGYTF

j_gene: TRBJ2-7
abundance: many
v_gene: TRBV12-3/TRBV12-4
d_gene: NA
CDR3nt: TGTGCCAGCAGTTCATCTAACCACGAGCAGTACTTC
CDR3aa: CASSSSNHEQYF

j_gene: TRBJ2-5
abundance: few
v_gene: TRBV7-2
d_gene: TRBD1
CDR3nt: TGTGCCAGCAGCCCCGGGACAGGGGTGCAAGAGACCCAGTACTTC
CDR3aa: CASSPGTGVQETQYF

j_gene: TRBJ1-5
abundance: once
v_gene: TRBV2
d_gene: NA
CDR3nt: TGTGCCAGCAGTGTGGCCAGGGTGCATCAGCCCCAGCATTTT
CDR3aa: CASSVARVHQPQHF

j_gene: TRBJ2-5
abundance: many
v_gene: TRBV19
d_gene: NA
CDR3nt: TGTGCCAGTAGTATCTGGGGTGAGCAAGAGACCCAGTACTTC
CDR3aa: CASSIWGEQETQYF

j_gene: TRBJ2-1
abundance: many
v_gene: TRBV6-5
d_gene: TRBD2
CDR3nt: TGTGCCAGCAGTTACGTCGGGAGGTCGTACAATGAGCAGTTCTTC
CDR3aa: CASSYVGRSYNEQFF

j_gene: TRBJ2-2
abundance: many
v_gene: TRBV11-2
d_gene: NA
CDR3nt: TGTGCCAGCAGCAACATGAGGGGCGGGAACACCGGGGAGCTGTTTTTT
CDR3aa: CASSNMRGGNTGELFF

j_gene: TRBJ2-5
abundance: NA
v_gene: TRBV6-1
d_gene: NA
CDR3nt: TGTGCCAGCAGGCGGGGCAGGGGAGTCGAGACCCAGTACTTC
CDR3aa: CASRRGRGVETQYF

j_gene: TRBJ2-3
abundance: many
v_gene: TRBV12-3/TRBV12-4
d_gene: NA
CDR3nt: TGTGCCAGCAGTCTACCACGGGACTCCGATACGCAGTATTTT
CDR3aa: CASSLPRDSDTQYF

j_gene: TRBJ2-7
abundance: many
v_gene: TRBV7-2
d_gene: TRBD2
CDR3nt: TGTGCCAGCAGCTCAAGCGGGAGTCTTCCCTACGAGCAGTACTTC
CDR3aa: CASSSSGSLPYEQYF

j_gene: TRBJ1-1
abundance: many
v_gene: TRBV28
d_gene: NA
CDR3nt: TGTGCCAGCAGTTTATTGGGAGATCCTACTGAAGCTTTCTTT
CDR3aa: CASSLLGDPTEAFF

j_gene: TRBJ1-1
abundance: many
v_gene: TRBV19
d_gene: TRBD1
CDR3nt: TGTGCCAGTAGTACCCGGGACAGGGGCACTGAAGCTTTCTTT
CDR3aa: CASSTRDRGTEAFF

j_gene: TRBJ2-7
abundance: NA
v_gene: TRBV12-3/TRBV12-4
d_gene: NA
CDR3nt: TGTGCCAGCAGTTTCCGACAGGCTACTTCCTACGAGCAGTACTTC
CDR3aa: CASSFRQATSYEQYF

j_gene: TRBJ1-6
abundance: many
v_gene: TRBV6-1
d_gene: NA
CDR3nt: TGTGCCAGCAGTGAACAAGGACCGCTGAATTCACCCCTCCACTTT
CDR3aa: CASSEQGPLNSPLHF